This record concerns one T cell receptor (beta chain) sequence. J gave up 2 bases and V 5 bases, and 7 bases lay outside the gene matches. This CDR3 spans 16 amino acids. The V gene's germline CDR1 is SGHTA and CDR2 FQGNSA. Authors' processing steps: From reference gene primer amplification, estimates of nucleated cell counts were derived. Some clones are missing from TCRdb's copy, which holds only in-frame ones; the method was immunoSEQ multiplex PCR. V and J calls and clone size come straight from that table; D and trimming were deduced from the DNA. The data hold 150,000 to 200,000 clones, with over 70% observed a single time. The data derive from a study of blood T cell repertoires in COVID-19. Turning to the study itself: The United States, Italy and Spain were the sources of the acute and convalescent COVID-19 samples. In each case, the material was cDNA or gDNA derived from T cells, B-cell-depleted T cells, or PBMCs.

The TCR sequence derives from a man aged 55 to 70 with active or convalescent COVID-19. The sample was peripheral blood. The chain recombines TRBV7-2 with TRBJ1-5, with TRBD1 identical over 9 bases. The CDR3 sequence: CASSVTGGTGNQPQHF. Written as DNA, the CDR3 is TGTGCCAGCAGCGTTACAGGGGGCACGGGCAATCAGCCCCAGCATTTT.